This is a list of T cell receptor beta chains from one sample in a study of blood T cells in healthy people across ages. TCRdb independently ran MiXCR on the 5' RACE reads; one entry per CDR3 protein. The repertoire holds about 1,400,000 distinct CDR3 sequences, approximately 38% seen once, with 7.9% in the top ten. The sample taken for sequencing was blood. The receptor set was obtained from a woman between 18 and 30 years old in good health. Both conserved end residues are trimmed from each CDR3. The size entry is marked missing in some rows and otherwise reads once, few, many or a size class.

clone size: few; J gene: TRBJ2-1; V gene: TRBV5-1; CDR3 protein: ASSLGLAGAGSYNEQF
clone size: NA; J gene: TRBJ2-1; V gene: TRBV6-5; CDR3 protein: ATSLVASGRVAYNEQF
clone size: NA; J gene: TRBJ2-1; V gene: TRBV20-1; CDR3 protein: SALGQVTVSYEQF
clone size: few; J gene: TRBJ2-5; V gene: TRBV20-1; CDR3 protein: SAREGVEEQY
clone size: few; J gene: TRBJ2-3; V gene: TRBV12-3/TRBV12-4; CDR3 protein: ASTAADTDTQY
clone size: NA; J gene: TRBJ1-1; V gene: TRBV9; CDR3 protein: ASSSKQGPGTEAF
clone size: NA; J gene: TRBJ2-1; V gene: TRBV6-2/TRBV6-3; CDR3 protein: ASIRAGGPGSNEQF
clone size: NA; J gene: TRBJ2-2; V gene: TRBV20-1; CDR3 protein: SAPFPRQPGELF
clone size: few; J gene: TRBJ2-7; V gene: TRBV10-3; CDR3 protein: AISGRGGAREQY
clone size: NA; J gene: TRBJ1-2; V gene: TRBV12-3/TRBV12-4; CDR3 protein: ASSVAHSGDYT
clone size: NA; J gene: TRBJ2-5; V gene: TRBV9; CDR3 protein: ASSVEGGKEETQY
clone size: NA; J gene: TRBJ1-2; V gene: TRBV6-1; CDR3 protein: ASRAGTGGAYNYGYT
clone size: NA; J gene: TRBJ2-7; V gene: TRBV10-3; CDR3 protein: AISAGPGEQY
clone size: few; J gene: TRBJ1-2; V gene: TRBV5-6; CDR3 protein: ASSRGADRGNYGYT
clone size: few; J gene: TRBJ1-1; V gene: TRBV27; CDR3 protein: ASHGTHEAF
clone size: few; J gene: TRBJ2-3; V gene: TRBV20-1; CDR3 protein: SARGTSKDTQY
clone size: NA; J gene: TRBJ2-1; V gene: TRBV14; CDR3 protein: ASSLWDLQF
clone size: once; J gene: NA; V gene: TRBV6-2/TRBV6-3; CDR3 protein: ASSYSGLAGPQETQY
clone size: NA; J gene: TRBJ2-2; V gene: TRBV7-9; CDR3 protein: ASSFRTGEGELF
clone size: few; J gene: TRBJ2-7; V gene: TRBV12-5; CDR3 protein: ASGLYTGPYEQY
clone size: few; J gene: TRBJ2-7; V gene: TRBV19; CDR3 protein: ASSISGAYEQY
clone size: NA; J gene: TRBJ2-5; V gene: TRBV7-9; CDR3 protein: ASSSPRWGGEGETQY
clone size: NA; J gene: TRBJ2-1; V gene: TRBV6-5; CDR3 protein: VSKEIAVNEQF
clone size: NA; J gene: TRBJ1-6; V gene: TRBV9; CDR3 protein: ASSVTGDNSPLH
clone size: NA; J gene: TRBJ2-7; V gene: TRBV28; CDR3 protein: ASSQTSGGSDEQY
clone size: NA; J gene: TRBJ1-3; V gene: TRBV5-1; CDR3 protein: ASTRGQETSGNTIY
clone size: NA; J gene: TRBJ2-1; V gene: TRBV9; CDR3 protein: ASSHQLADTYNEQF
clone size: few; J gene: TRBJ1-1; V gene: TRBV5-1; CDR3 protein: ASSPPGGTTEAF
clone size: NA; J gene: TRBJ2-7; V gene: TRBV14; CDR3 protein: ARNQGRSYEQY
clone size: NA; J gene: TRBJ2-7; V gene: TRBV3-1; CDR3 protein: ASSQRGTSRRNEQY
clone size: few; J gene: TRBJ2-2; V gene: TRBV25-1; CDR3 protein: ASSPTKITGELF
clone size: NA; J gene: TRBJ1-5; V gene: TRBV2; CDR3 protein: ASTRGGYQPQH
clone size: NA; J gene: TRBJ1-2; V gene: TRBV3-1; CDR3 protein: ASSPSGQTLHYGYT
clone size: NA; J gene: TRBJ2-3; V gene: TRBV12-3/TRBV12-4; CDR3 protein: ASSPLRVSSTDTQY
clone size: few; J gene: TRBJ2-7; V gene: TRBV10-1; CDR3 protein: ASSEFSAGAIHEQY
clone size: NA; J gene: TRBJ1-1; V gene: TRBV7-9; CDR3 protein: AGGGLEAF
clone size: NA; J gene: TRBJ2-1; V gene: TRBV11-3; CDR3 protein: ASSLALGQYNEQF
clone size: NA; J gene: TRBJ2-1; V gene: TRBV3-1; CDR3 protein: ASSHLAGEPNKQF
clone size: NA; J gene: NA; V gene: TRBV21-1; CDR3 protein: ASSKAFPSGSYEQY
clone size: few; J gene: TRBJ1-2; V gene: TRBV12-3/TRBV12-4; CDR3 protein: ASSYRGQYGYT
clone size: few; J gene: TRBJ2-1; V gene: TRBV29-1; CDR3 protein: SVLVWDEQF
clone size: NA; J gene: TRBJ1-1; V gene: TRBV6-5; CDR3 protein: ASRLGQGAGTEAF
clone size: NA; J gene: TRBJ1-1; V gene: TRBV5-6; CDR3 protein: ASSSPGTGTSEAF
clone size: few; J gene: TRBJ1-4; V gene: TRBV3-1; CDR3 protein: ASSEYGGEKLF
clone size: few; J gene: TRBJ2-1; V gene: TRBV4-1; CDR3 protein: ASSRGQGISYNEQF
clone size: few; J gene: NA; V gene: TRBV28; CDR3 protein: ASSPPRLAGEQY
clone size: NA; J gene: TRBJ2-7; V gene: TRBV27; CDR3 protein: ASSLSEPYEQY
clone size: NA; J gene: TRBJ1-3; V gene: TRBV30; CDR3 protein: AWKSSGNTIY
clone size: many; J gene: TRBJ2-3; V gene: TRBV20-1; CDR3 protein: SAPSWDGPTDTQY
clone size: few; J gene: TRBJ2-7; V gene: TRBV2; CDR3 protein: ASKRQGIYEQY
clone size: NA; J gene: TRBJ2-5; V gene: TRBV18; CDR3 protein: ASSPLAGAPETQY
clone size: few; J gene: TRBJ2-1; V gene: TRBV20-1; CDR3 protein: SAIVSGSSYNEQF
clone size: few; J gene: NA; V gene: TRBV27; CDR3 protein: ASSTSFWAEQY
clone size: NA; J gene: TRBJ2-1; V gene: TRBV6-1; CDR3 protein: ASSTTRVPNEQF